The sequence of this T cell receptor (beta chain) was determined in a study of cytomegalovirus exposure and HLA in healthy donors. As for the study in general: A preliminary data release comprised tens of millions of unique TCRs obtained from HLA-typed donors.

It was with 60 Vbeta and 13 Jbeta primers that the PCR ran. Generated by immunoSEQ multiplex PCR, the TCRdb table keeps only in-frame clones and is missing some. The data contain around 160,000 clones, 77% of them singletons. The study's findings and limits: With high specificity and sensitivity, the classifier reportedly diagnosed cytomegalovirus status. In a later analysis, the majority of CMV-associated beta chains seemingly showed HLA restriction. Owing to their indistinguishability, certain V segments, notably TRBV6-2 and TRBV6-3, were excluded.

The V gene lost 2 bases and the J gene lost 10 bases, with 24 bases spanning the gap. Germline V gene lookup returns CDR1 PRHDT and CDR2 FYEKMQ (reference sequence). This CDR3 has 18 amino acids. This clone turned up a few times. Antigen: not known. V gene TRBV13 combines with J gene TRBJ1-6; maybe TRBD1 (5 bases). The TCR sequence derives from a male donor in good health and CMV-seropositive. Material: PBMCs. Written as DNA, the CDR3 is TGTGCCAGCAGCTTATCTAACATTGGGCAGGGTCCTTCCTCACCCCTCCACTTT. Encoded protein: CASSLSNIGQGPSSPLHF.